The clone carrying this TCR beta chain was detected only a few times. The time point: sample taken at primary tumor resection. Whole RNA, which was extracted from tumor, nontumor lung tissue or frozen PBMC, was sequenced without any cell sorting. The CDR3 extends over 18 amino acids. V shed 1 base, J shed 4 bases, and the junction held 13 bases outside the gene matches. Germline CDR1 is LGHNA and CDR2 is YSLEER. This sample was included in a study of spatial heterogeneity in lung cancer. In TCRdb, the 5' RACE reads were re-called with MiXCR into one record per CDR3 protein. Altogether 40,000 to 55,000 distinct CDR3 sequences are present, about 13% being singletons, with the ten largest covering about 60%.

The input for sequencing was PBMCs, taken at surgery. The receptor's source is a male donor with early-stage non-small cell lung cancer. The chain employs TRBV4-3 and TRBJ2-3, with 8 bases aligning to TRBD2. CDR3 sequence: CASSQGSPSGLKADTQYF. CDR3 sequence (DNA): TGCGCCAGCAGCCAAGGGTCTCCTAGCGGGCTCAAGGCAGATACGCAGTATTTT.